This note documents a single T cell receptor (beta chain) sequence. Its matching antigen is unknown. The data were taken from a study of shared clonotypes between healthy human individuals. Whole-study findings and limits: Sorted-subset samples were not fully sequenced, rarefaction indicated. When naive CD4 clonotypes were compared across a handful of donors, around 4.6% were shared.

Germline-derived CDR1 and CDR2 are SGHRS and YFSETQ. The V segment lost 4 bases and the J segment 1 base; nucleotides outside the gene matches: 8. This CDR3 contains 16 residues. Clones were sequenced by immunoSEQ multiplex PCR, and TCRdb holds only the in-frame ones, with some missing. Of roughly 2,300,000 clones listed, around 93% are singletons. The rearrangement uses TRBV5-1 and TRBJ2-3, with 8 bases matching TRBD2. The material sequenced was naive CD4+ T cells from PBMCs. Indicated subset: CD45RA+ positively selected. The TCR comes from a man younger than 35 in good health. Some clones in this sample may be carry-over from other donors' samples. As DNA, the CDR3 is TGCGCCAGCAGCCCGGCGTCGACTAGCGGCACAGATACGCAGTATTTT. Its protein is CASSPASTSGTDTQYF.